This T cell receptor (beta chain) is drawn from a study of blood T cell repertoires in COVID-19. Study details: COVID-19 samples, acute and convalescent, were from the United States, Italy and Spain. Sample material is recorded as cDNA or gDNA derived from T cells, B-cell-depleted T cells, or PBMCs.

As originally analysed: Reference gene primer amplification gave estimated nucleated cell counts. Method: immunoSEQ multiplex PCR; TCRdb's copy keeps in-frame clones and lacks some. Clonal size and the V and J genes are those of that table, whereas D and trimming came from the DNA. The sample consists of approximately 92,000 clones, around 80% of them appearing once. CDR3 length equals 12 residues. Trimming removed 6 bases at V and 2 bases at J, with 5 bases between. Germline lookup yields CDR1 MNHEY and CDR2 SVGAGI. The chain couples TRBV6-5 to TRBJ2-1; no firm D call. This receptor was identified in a man over 45 who had recovered from COVID-19. Sequencing was carried out using peripheral blood. The CDR3 loop reads CASRTTYNEQFF. As DNA, the CDR3 is TGTGCCAGCAGGACAACCTACAATGAGCAGTTCTTC.